Listed below are T cell receptor beta chains from one sample, sequenced in a study of T cells in Graves' hyperthyroidism and ophthalmopathy. Each CDR3 protein gets one entry after TCRdb re-called the multiplex PCR reads with MiXCR. This table has about 400,000 distinct CDR3 sequences, around a quarter appearing once. Sequenced sample: blood. All receptors derive from a man between 50 and 59 years old with Graves' hyperthyroidism. Both conserved end residues are part of each CDR3. The order of the fields is D gene, V gene, J gene, clone size, CDR3 DNA, CDR3 protein. The D gene is left open where the match is weak. Clone size, where shown, is once, few, many, or a class for clones that have expanded.

D: NA
V: TRBV30
J: TRBJ2-1
size: NA
DNA: TGTGCCTCCTTCCCCTTAAGCTCCTACAATGAGCAGTTCTTC
CDR3: CASFPLSSYNEQFF

D: NA
V: TRBV29-1
J: TRBJ1-2
size: NA
DNA: TGCAGCGTTGAAGTTTCGGAAATTTCCGGGCCCAAGCATGGCTACACCTTC
CDR3: CSVEVSEISGPKHGYTF

D: NA
V: TRBV11-1
J: TRBJ2-1
size: many
DNA: TGTGCCAGCAGATTCCGGGGCCACTCCTACAATGAGCAGTTCTTC
CDR3: CASRFRGHSYNEQFF

D: TRBD2
V: TRBV28
J: TRBJ2-7
size: NA
DNA: TGTGCCAGCACCCCGAGCCGGACTAGATTCGAGCAGTACTTC
CDR3: CASTPSRTRFEQYF

D: NA
V: TRBV9
J: TRBJ2-1
size: NA
DNA: TGTGCCAGCAGCGTAGAGGGGGGGCTCGAAAATGAGCAGTTCTTC
CDR3: CASSVEGGLENEQFF

D: NA
V: TRBV11-2
J: TRBJ1-2
size: NA
DNA: TGTGCCAGCAGCTTAACGCGGGGACCTGATGGTGGCTACACCTTC
CDR3: CASSLTRGPDGGYTF

D: TRBD1
V: TRBV12-3/TRBV12-4
J: TRBJ1-1
size: many
DNA: TGTGCCAGCAGACACAACAGGGGTACAGCTTTCTTT
CDR3: CASRHNRGTAFF

D: NA
V: TRBV7-3
J: TRBJ2-1
size: NA
DNA: TGTGCCAGCAGCTTAGCAGGACGGACTACTACCGCGCAGTTCTTC
CDR3: CASSLAGRTTTAQFF

D: NA
V: TRBV20-1
J: TRBJ2-7
size: many
DNA: TGCAGTGCTAGAGATCTCATGTACTACGAGCAGTACTTC
CDR3: CSARDLMYYEQYF

D: TRBD1
V: TRBV6-1
J: TRBJ2-1
size: NA
DNA: TGTGCCAGCAGACCCCCCCGGGACAGCTACAATGAGCAGTTCTTC
CDR3: CASRPPRDSYNEQFF

D: NA
V: TRBV5-1
J: TRBJ1-1
size: few
DNA: TGCGCCAGCAGCTTGGTTCAGGGCACGATTAACACTGAAGCTTTCTTT
CDR3: CASSLVQGTINTEAFF

D: NA
V: TRBV2
J: TRBJ2-5
size: many
DNA: TGTGCCAGCAGGGGCACATGGAGCTGGCAAGAGACCCAGTACTTC
CDR3: CASRGTWSWQETQYF

D: TRBD1
V: TRBV20-1
J: TRBJ2-7
size: many
DNA: TGCAGTGCTAGAGATATGCGTGACAGGGCCTACGAGCAGTACTTC
CDR3: CSARDMRDRAYEQYF

D: NA
V: TRBV12-3/TRBV12-4
J: TRBJ1-2
size: NA
DNA: TGTGCCAGCAGCCAGGGACTGGATAACTATGGCTACACCTTC
CDR3: CASSQGLDNYGYTF

D: NA
V: TRBV12-3/TRBV12-4
J: TRBJ2-3
size: NA
DNA: TGTGCCAGCAGAATTACAGGGAGTACAGATACGCAGTATTTT
CDR3: CASRITGSTDTQYF

D: TRBD1
V: TRBV5-5
J: TRBJ1-1
size: few
DNA: TGTGCCAGCAGCCAGGAGCCAGGGACAGCCGAAGCTTTCTTT
CDR3: CASSQEPGTAEAFF

D: TRBD1
V: TRBV12-3/TRBV12-4
J: TRBJ2-2
size: many
DNA: TGTGCCACTGCGAGACAGGGGAGGACCGGGGAGCTGTTTTTT
CDR3: CATARQGRTGELFF

D: TRBD1
V: TRBV30
J: TRBJ1-5
size: few
DNA: TGTGCCTGGAGTGCCATCGGGACAGGGTTGGGTCAGCCCCAGCATTTT
CDR3: CAWSAIGTGLGQPQHF

D: NA
V: TRBV28
J: TRBJ2-6
size: NA
DNA: TGTGCCAGCAGCCTGGGTCCCGGGTTTGGCTCTGGGGCCAACGTCCTGACTTTC
CDR3: CASSLGPGFGSGANVLTF

D: TRBD2
V: TRBV5-1
J: TRBJ2-1
size: many
DNA: TGCGCCAGCAGCGATCTCCCACTAGCGGGTGATGACAATGAGCAGTTCTTC
CDR3: CASSDLPLAGDDNEQFF

D: TRBD2
V: TRBV19
J: TRBJ2-1
size: NA
DNA: TGTGCCAGTAGGGGTGCGGGAGGCTCGGATGAGCAGTTCTTC
CDR3: CASRGAGGSDEQFF

D: TRBD2
V: TRBV5-1
J: TRBJ2-5
size: few
DNA: TGCGCCAGCAGCTTCGGGGGGATCCAAGAGACCCAGTACTTC
CDR3: CASSFGGIQETQYF

D: TRBD2
V: TRBV5-1
J: TRBJ2-7
size: few
DNA: TGCGCCAGTGGGTTGTTGGGTACTAGCGGGAGTCGTCGGGAGCAGTACTTC
CDR3: CASGLLGTSGSRREQYF

D: TRBD1
V: TRBV19
J: TRBJ2-1
size: few
DNA: TGTGCCAGTAGTCCGATGGGGACAGGGGGCAATGAGCAGTTCTTC
CDR3: CASSPMGTGGNEQFF

D: TRBD1
V: TRBV28
J: TRBJ2-4
size: NA
DNA: TGTGCCAGCTCCTCAGGGCCGACAGGGTGGAACATTCAGTACTTC
CDR3: CASSSGPTGWNIQYF

D: TRBD1
V: TRBV20-1
J: TRBJ2-1
size: NA
DNA: TGCAGTGCTAGGGACAGGGGAAGTTGGAATGAGCAGTTCTTC
CDR3: CSARDRGSWNEQFF

D: TRBD2
V: TRBV5-6
J: TRBJ2-7
size: many
DNA: TGTGCCAGCAGCTGGACGACTAGCGGGTACGAGCAGTACTTC
CDR3: CASSWTTSGYEQYF

D: TRBD1
V: TRBV6-2/TRBV6-3
J: TRBJ2-1
size: NA
DNA: TGTGCCAGCAGTTACCGGCAGGGGGTGGGCGATGAGCAGTTCTTC
CDR3: CASSYRQGVGDEQFF

D: TRBD2
V: TRBV12-5
J: TRBJ2-3
size: NA
DNA: TGTGCTAGTGGTTTGCGGGAGGGCCGGGTCACAGATACGCAGTATTTT
CDR3: CASGLREGRVTDTQYF

D: TRBD2
V: TRBV7-3
J: TRBJ2-1
size: NA
DNA: TGTGCCAGCGGTCTTATCACGGAACTAGCGGGAGCCAACGCGGTCAATGAGCAGTTCTTC
CDR3: CASGLITELAGANAVNEQFF

D: TRBD1
V: TRBV19
J: TRBJ1-5
size: few
DNA: TGTGCCAGTGAGATGCCGACAGGGGGAGGTCAGCCCCAGCATTTT
CDR3: CASEMPTGGGQPQHF

D: TRBD2
V: TRBV20-1
J: TRBJ2-3
size: NA
DNA: TGCAGTGCTAGAGATAGGCGGGAGGTAACAGATACGCAGTATTTT
CDR3: CSARDRREVTDTQYF

D: NA
V: TRBV7-2
J: TRBJ2-1
size: NA
DNA: TGTGCCAGCAGCTTAGGCGCAGGGGGGAGTGTTTCCTACAATGAGCAGTTCTTC
CDR3: CASSLGAGGSVSYNEQFF

D: NA
V: TRBV30
J: TRBJ1-1
size: many
DNA: TGTGCCTGGAGGGCGACTGAAGCTTTCTTT
CDR3: CAWRATEAFF

D: NA
V: TRBV6-1
J: TRBJ1-2
size: NA
DNA: TGTGCCAGCAGTGGCCGGGACGACAGTAACTATGGCTACACCTTC
CDR3: CASSGRDDSNYGYTF

D: TRBD2
V: TRBV7-3
J: TRBJ2-1
size: few
DNA: TGTGCCAGCAGGCGAGCGGGAGGAAGGTACAATGAGCAGTTCTTC
CDR3: CASRRAGGRYNEQFF

D: NA
V: TRBV2
J: TRBJ2-3
size: many
DNA: TGTGCCAGCAACCTGATACAGGGAACAGATACGCAGTATTTT
CDR3: CASNLIQGTDTQYF

D: NA
V: TRBV13
J: TRBJ2-7
size: few
DNA: TGTGCCAGCAGCTCTAACCGGGACAATGCCTACGAGCAGTACTTC
CDR3: CASSSNRDNAYEQYF

D: NA
V: TRBV2
J: TRBJ2-5
size: few
DNA: TGTGCCAGCTCCCATGAGACCCAGTACTTC
CDR3: CASSHETQYF

D: TRBD2
V: TRBV20-1
J: TRBJ2-7
size: few
DNA: TGCAGTGCAACAACTAGCGGGGGAACCTACGAGCAGTACTTC
CDR3: CSATTSGGTYEQYF

D: TRBD2
V: TRBV7-2
J: TRBJ2-2
size: few
DNA: TGTGCCAGCAGCCCCACTAGCGGGAGTATCACCGGGGAGCTGTTTTTT
CDR3: CASSPTSGSITGELFF

D: NA
V: TRBV6-1
J: TRBJ1-6
size: NA
DNA: TGTGCCAGCATGGAGGGGTTCGCCTATAATTCACCCCTCCACTTT
CDR3: CASMEGFAYNSPLHF

D: TRBD2
V: TRBV11-1
J: TRBJ2-1
size: few
DNA: TGTGCCAGCAGCATTAGCGGGAGGGGCTCCCACAATGAGCAGTTCTTC
CDR3: CASSISGRGSHNEQFF

D: TRBD1
V: TRBV20-1
J: TRBJ2-1
size: NA
DNA: TGCAGTGCTAGAGGGGGACAGGTTTGGTACAATGAGCAGTTCTTC
CDR3: CSARGGQVWYNEQFF

D: NA
V: TRBV29-1
J: TRBJ1-2
size: NA
DNA: TGCAGCGCCCGAGGGGGTTCCTATGGCTACACCTTC
CDR3: CSARGGSYGYTF

D: NA
V: TRBV12-3/TRBV12-4
J: TRBJ1-1
size: few
DNA: TGTGCCAGCAGTTTAGGAGTCAGGGCTGAAGCTTTCTTT
CDR3: CASSLGVRAEAFF

D: TRBD2
V: TRBV4-2
J: TRBJ2-3
size: few
DNA: TGTGCCAGCAGCCAAGATGGGGAGGGAGGTACTGGCACAGATACGCAGTATTTT
CDR3: CASSQDGEGGTGTDTQYF

D: TRBD1
V: TRBV20-1
J: TRBJ1-2
size: NA
DNA: TGCAGTGCATACCGGGACAGGGCAATTAGCTACACCTTC
CDR3: CSAYRDRAISYTF